Following are 13 T cell receptor beta chains from one sample sequenced in a study of beta chain features in type 1 diabetes. Expressed TCRB transcripts were sequenced because the entire RNA isolate underwent reverse transcription. TCRdb's table, derived via immunoSEQ multiplex PCR, lists solely in-frame clones and lacks some. Counted here are about 15,000 clones, less than 45% occurring once; the ten biggest clones make up 0.53%. The material sequenced was stem cell memory CD4+ T cells from blood. The receptors originated from a woman aged 40 to 49 in good health.

This clone was seen more than once but under ten times. The genes are TRBV29-1 and TRBJ2-7; a weak D match, TRBD2 (7 bases). V was clipped by 2 bases and J by 6 bases, with 17 bases between them. There are 14 residues in the CDR3. Germline lookup yields CDR1 SQVTM and CDR2 ANQGSEA. CDR3 in amino acids: CSVERGGRGSEQYF. CDR3 DNA sequence: TGCAGCGTTGAAAGGGGGGGCAGGGGAAGCGAGCAGTACTTC.

This clone was counted only a few times. The J gene is TRBJ2-7, the V gene TRBV7-2, with 7 positions matching TRBD1. Germline V gene data show CDR1 as SGHTA and CDR2 as FQGNSA. This CDR3 region has 13 residues. Losses at the gene ends were 6 bases for V and 2 bases for J; bases not matched to a gene: 4. The CDR3 bases are TGTGCCAGCAGGACGGGACAGACCTACGAGCAGTACTTC. It is translated as CASRTGQTYEQYF.

On this clone: This same CDR3 is encoded by further DNA sequences in the sample. The genes are TRBV5-1 and TRBJ2-6; no definite D call. Germline-derived CDR1 and CDR2 are SGHRS and YFSETQ. This CDR3 spans 15 amino acids. V lost 0 bases to trimming and J lost 0 bases, with 4 bases between them. The CDR3 nucleotides are TGCGCCAGCAGCTTGGCCCTCTCTGGGGCCAACGTCCTGACTTTC. Protein sequence: CASSLALSGANVLTF.

This chain links TRBV14 with TRBJ2-7; no definite D call. The CDR3 sequence is 13 residues long. The germline CDR1 and CDR2 sequences are SGHDN and FVKESK. With 0 bases removed from V and 4 bases from J, the gap between germline ends came to 7 bases. CDR3 protein: CASSQDHLYEQYF. DNA for the CDR3: TGTGCCAGCAGCCAAGATCATCTATACGAGCAGTACTTC.

This clone was recorded once. The V call is TRBV5-4, the J call TRBJ2-3, with 15 bases lining up with TRBD2. V dropped 4 bases and J dropped 4; count of bases not matched to a gene: 4. Germline V CDR1 and CDR2: SGHNT, YYREEE (reference sequence). CDR3 length equals 16 residues. The CDR3 reads CASSRTSGGASDTQYF. CDR3 sequence (DNA): TGTGCCAGCAGCCGGACTAGCGGGGGGGCCTCAGATACGCAGTATTTT.

The chain recombines TRBV21-1 with TRBJ1-2; the listed D gene, TRBD1, was not tested against the DNA. TRBV21-1 is noted as a pseudogene. The CDR3 is 17 residues long. Here the CDR3 DNA reads TGTGCCAGCAGCAAAGGGCCGGGGACAGGGGATATCTATGGCTACACCTTC. Amino acid sequence: CASSKGPGTGDIYGYTF.

This clone came up a few times. The V and J genes are TRBV7-2 and TRBJ2-3; TRBD1 aligns across 7 bases. The CDR3 spans 12 residues. With 5 bases clipped from V and 6 bases from J, the junction kept 2 bases outside the gene matches. In germline, CDR1 is SGHTA, CDR2 FQGNSA. CDR3 region: CASSRTGDTQYF. The CDR3, as DNA: TGTGCCAGCAGCAGGACAGGTGATACGCAGTATTTT.

The chain links TRBV7-8 to TRBJ1-1, with 9 bases that match TRBD1. CDR3 size: 14 residues. Trimming took 5 bases from V and 4 from J; bases not matched to a gene: 5. Germline CDR1 reads SGHVS; CDR2 reads FQNEAQ. CDR3 DNA sequence: TGTGCCAGCAGCGGCCGGGACAGGGTCACTGAAGCTTTCTTT. It specifies CASSGRDRVTEAFF.

The rearrangement joins TRBV19 to TRBJ2-1; TRBD2 agrees at 11 bases. The CDR3 contains 15 residues. Germline lookup yields CDR1 LNHDA and CDR2 SQIVND (reference sequence). The junction had 9 bases not matched to a gene; V was cut back by 4 bases and J by 10 bases. The CDR3 DNA reads as TGTGCCAGTAGTACCGGGACTAGCGGTGCAGGGGAGCAGTTCTTC. Translated: CASSTGTSGAGEQFF.

V and J are TRBV18 and TRBJ2-7, with TRBD1 identical over 11 bases. V shed 3 bases and J 4 bases; nucleotides not matched to a gene: 5. The CDR3 has 15 amino acids. Germline CDR1 and CDR2: KGHSH and LQKENI. The CDR3 spells CASSPNGQGAYEQYF. The DNA of the CDR3 is TGTGCCAGCTCACCGAACGGACAGGGGGCTTACGAGCAGTACTTC.

V usage is TRBV7-8 and J usage is TRBJ1-1; 8 bases map to TRBD1. The germline V gene has CDR1 SGHVS and CDR2 FQNEAQ. V shed 7 bases, J shed 5 bases, and the junction held 12 bases outside the gene matches. This CDR3 is built from 15 residues. CDR3 loop: CASTPRQGRDTEAFF. The CDR3, as DNA: TGTGCCAGCACGCCGAGACAGGGGCGGGATACTGAAGCTTTCTTT.

This clone was seen more than once but under ten times. The chain has TRBV27 and TRBJ2-1; 14 bases are shared with TRBD2. Trimming removed 6 bases from V and 7 bases from J; junction bases left unmatched: 5. The CDR3 covers 15 residues. Germline V gives CDR1 MNHEY, CDR2 SMNVEV (reference sequence). DNA of the CDR3: TGTGCCAGCAGGCCGGGACTAGCGGGGGAAAATGAGCAGTTCTTC. This sequence encodes CASRPGLAGENEQFF.

The chain employs TRBV10-3 and TRBJ2-7; D remains unclear. V was clipped by 3 bases and J by 9 bases, with 18 bases between them. The CDR3 totals 14 residues. The germline V gene has CDR1 ENHRY and CDR2 SYGVKD. As DNA, the CDR3 is TGTGCCATCAGTGACTACGTCACCTATAAGTGGCAGTACTTC. Its translation: CAISDYVTYKWQYF.